The 24 T cell receptor beta chains presented below share a single source sample, sequenced in a study of blood T cell repertoires in COVID-19. Generated by immunoSEQ multiplex PCR, the TCRdb table keeps only in-frame clones and is missing some. There are more than 200,000 clones in the sample; 85% to 90% occur only once, and 4% lies in the top ten. The sample taken for sequencing was PBMCs or T cells enriched from blood (not recorded which). These receptors were obtained from a woman aged 30 to 39 with acute COVID-19.

The rearrangement joins TRBV4-3 to TRBJ2-5, with 10 bases identical to TRBD1. Germline-derived CDR1 and CDR2 are LGHNA and YSLEER. The CDR3 sequence is 16 residues long. After removal of 4 bases from V and 5 bases from J, the junction contained 10 bases not matched to a gene. Here the CDR3 DNA reads TGCGCCAGCAGCCTCACCTGGGACAGGGGTCGGGAGACCCAGTACTTC. Its protein is CASSLTWDRGRETQYF.

The table lists this clone with a count of one. The genes are TRBV3-1 (or the pseudogene TRBV3-2) and TRBJ2-3; D remains ambiguous. Trimming shortened V by 3 bases and J by 3 bases, and 7 bases separated the two germline ends. Germline V lookup: CDR1 LGHDT, CDR2 YNNKEL (reference sequence). The CDR3 contains 13 residues. CDR3 in amino acids: CASSQEWTDTQYF. The CDR3 region has the DNA TGTGCCAGCAGCCAGGAGTGGACAGATACGCAGTATTTT.

The chain combines TRBV10-3 with TRBJ1-4; a possible D gene is TRBD1 (5 bases). V was clipped by 3 bases and J by 8 bases, with 16 bases between them. This CDR3 is built from 15 residues. Germline CDR1 reads ENHRY; CDR2 reads SYGVKD. The CDR3: CAISDVTEAPEKLFF. CDR3 bases: TGTGCCATCAGTGATGTGACAGAGGCTCCGGAAAAACTGTTTTTT.

This chain uses TRBV2 with TRBJ2-1; weak D call: TRBD2 (6 bases). The length of the CDR3 is 13 residues. Germline V gives CDR1 SNHLY, CDR2 FYNNEI. Trimming took off 7 bases at V and 8 bases at J, with 15 bases between the two ends. In DNA form, the CDR3 reads TGTGCCAGCATACCACTAGCATACGATGAGCAGTTCTTC. It codes for CASIPLAYDEQFF. Combining the CDR3 with reference TRBV2 and TRBJ2-1 gives the whole variable domain EPEVTQTPSHQVTQMGQEVILRCVPISNHLYFYWYRQILGQKVEFLVSFYNNEISEKSEIFDDQFSVERPDGSNFTLKIRSTKLEDSAMYFCASIPLAYDEQFFGPGTRLTVL.

The rearrangement uses TRBV4-3 and TRBJ2-5; perhaps TRBD2 as D (7 bases). The CDR3 consists of 15 residues. Germline V gene sequence: CDR1 LGHNA, CDR2 YSLEER. The V end was cut by 3 bases, the J end by 4 bases, with 15 bases between. For the CDR3, the DNA is TGCGCCAGCAGCCATGCAACAGGGAGGGTAGAGACCCAGTACTTC. Amino acid sequence: CASSHATGRVETQYF.

CDR3 amino acids: CAISGTGGGFGYTF. The CDR3 bases are TGTGCCATCAGTGGGACAGGGGGGGGATTTGGCTACACCTTC. V is TRBV10-3 and J is TRBJ1-2; 10 positions agree with TRBD1. V trimming: 4 bases; J trimming: 7 bases; junction bases outside the gene matches: 6. The germline CDR1 and CDR2 sequences are ENHRY and SYGVKD. This CDR3 spans 14 amino acids.

The chain joins TRBV6-5 to TRBJ2-5, with D perhaps matching TRBD2 (5 bases). CDR3 length: 11 amino acids. V lost 2 bases and J lost 10, with 8 bases in between. Germline V lookup: CDR1 MNHEY, CDR2 SVGAGI. The CDR3 DNA is TGTGCCAGCAGTTACGAGGGAGACCAGTACTTC. Its protein product is CASSYEGDQYF.

The genes are TRBV4-3 and TRBJ1-1, with TRBD1 as a possible D gene (5 bases). The CDR3 covers 14 residues. CDR1 and CDR2 from the germline V gene are LGHNA and YSLEER. V was shortened by 4 bases and J by 6 bases, with 15 bases between the two germline ends. CDR3 region: CASSLTPWGAEAFF. The CDR3 DNA is TGCGCCAGCAGCCTCACCCCCTGGGGCGCTGAAGCTTTCTTT.

V gene TRBV2 combines with J gene TRBJ2-3, with 8 positions matching TRBD2. Per the germline V gene, CDR1 is SNHLY and CDR2 is FYNNEI. J gave up 4 bases and V 5 bases, and 5 bases lay outside the gene matches. This CDR3 region has 14 residues. The CDR3 sequence is CASSPGGPADTQYF. CDR3 in DNA: TGTGCCAGCAGTCCGGGGGGGCCTGCAGATACGCAGTATTTT.

This chain's CDR3 is CASSQDLRGEKLFF. The CDR3 DNA follows: TGTGCCAGCAGCCAAGATCTCAGAGGTGAAAAACTGTTTTTT. The gene calls are TRBV14 and TRBJ1-4; no reliable D call. V was cut by 0 bases and J by 7 bases, with 9 bases left in between. The CDR3 consists of 14 residues. CDR1 and CDR2 from the germline V gene are SGHDN and FVKESK.

Only one count was recorded for this clone. The J gene is TRBJ2-7, the V gene TRBV9; D may be TRBD1 (6 bases). The CDR3 sequence is 14 residues long. CDR1 SGDLS and CDR2 YYNGEE come from the germline V gene. V dropped 0 bases and J dropped 3 bases, with 10 bases sitting between them. DNA for the CDR3: TGTGCCAGCAGCGTAGGGGGGCCGAACTACGAGCAGTACTTC. It translates to CASSVGGPNYEQYF.

The chain carries TRBV5-1 and TRBJ1-2, with D hard to call. The CDR3 sequence is 12 residues long. CDR1 and CDR2 (germline): SGHRS, YFSETQ. The V end lost 3 bases, the J end lost 8 bases, and 11 bases lay between the germline ends. This CDR3 reads CASSSPAGGYTF. CDR3 nucleotide sequence: TGCGCCAGCAGCTCCCCGGCGGGGGGCTACACCTTC.

The chain carries TRBV4-1 and TRBJ2-3; D unclear. V lost 0 bases to trimming and J lost 2 bases, with 6 bases between them. There are 14 residues in the CDR3. CDR1 and CDR2 (germline): MGHRA, YSYEKL. CDR3 residues: CASSQDGSTDTQYF. CDR3 DNA sequence: TGCGCCAGCAGCCAAGACGGGTCCACAGATACGCAGTATTTT.

V usage is TRBV10-1 and J usage is TRBJ1-1; a possible D gene is TRBD1 (6 bases). V lost 1 base and J lost 2, with 14 bases in between. Germline V gene sequence: CDR1 WNHNN, CDR2 SYGVQD (reference sequence). There are 16 residues in the CDR3. CDR3 amino acids: CASSELRGHLNTEAFF. CDR3 DNA sequence: TGCGCCAGCAGTGAGTTGAGGGGACACCTAAACACTGAAGCTTTCTTT.

The chain carries TRBV28 and TRBJ1-4; 9 positions agree with TRBD1. The CDR3 extends over 17 amino acids. J was trimmed by 10 bases and V by 6 bases; bases with no gene match: 18. From germline, CDR1 is MDHEN and CDR2 SYDVKM. DNA for the CDR3: TGTGCCAGCAGGAGGGACAGGGTCTGGGGGGATGTAGGAAAACTGTTTTTT. Protein: CASRRDRVWGDVGKLFF.

The chain employs TRBV7-3 and TRBJ2-1, with a possible D match to TRBD1 (5 bases). CDR1 is SGHTA and CDR2 is FQGTGA in the germline V gene. The CDR3 extends over 13 amino acids. Trimming removed 4 bases at V and 2 bases at J, with 6 bases between. The CDR3: CASSSDTYNEQFF. The CDR3 DNA reads TGTGCCAGCAGCTCGGACACCTACAATGAGCAGTTCTTC.

This clone was recorded only once. The rearrangement links TRBV7-7 to TRBJ1-6, with D maybe TRBD1 (5 bases). The CDR3 length is 13 residues. Germline values: CDR1 SSHAT, CDR2 FNYEAQ (reference sequence). With 5 bases removed from V and 10 bases from J, the gap between germline ends came to 12 bases. CDR3 bases: TGTGCCAGCAGCCCCGACAGTTACTCACCCCTCCACTTT. This sequence encodes CASSPDSYSPLHF.

V and J are TRBV30 and TRBJ2-7; the match to TRBD1 covers 8 bases. Germline loops: CDR1 GTSNPN, CDR2 SVGIG (reference sequence). Trimming took 0 bases from V and 0 from J; bases not matched to a gene: 7. There are 16 residues in the CDR3. This CDR3 reads CAWSVIPGGTSYEQYF. The CDR3, as DNA: TGTGCCTGGAGTGTGATCCCAGGGGGCACCTCCTACGAGCAGTACTTC.

V usage is TRBV6-6 and J usage is TRBJ2-3; 10 nucleotides match TRBD2. Trimming took 5 bases from V and 3 from J; bases not matched to a gene: 14. The CDR3 spans 18 residues. Germline loops: CDR1 MNHNY, CDR2 SVGAGI (reference sequence). This CDR3 is CASSPWGAGGPGTDTQYF. CDR3 DNA sequence: TGTGCCAGCAGTCCCTGGGGAGCGGGGGGGCCGGGAACAGATACGCAGTATTTT.

The chain carries TRBV5-4 and TRBJ2-1; 8 bases are shared with TRBD2. Germline loops: CDR1 SGHNT, CDR2 YYREEE (reference sequence). CDR3 length equals 15 residues. Losses at the gene ends were 2 bases for V and 6 bases for J; bases not matched to a gene: 7. The CDR3 DNA follows: TGTGCCAGCAGCTTCGCCGGACTAGCTGGCAATGAGCAGTTCTTC. This codes for CASSFAGLAGNEQFF. The full variable domain, rest sourced from reference TRBV5-4 and TRBJ2-1, is ETGVTQSPTHLIKTRGQQVTLRCSSQSGHNTVSWYQQALGQGPQFIFQYYREEENGRGNFPPRFSGLQFPNYSSELNVNALELDDSALYLCASSFAGLAGNEQFFGPGTRLTVL.

The chain couples TRBV21-1 to TRBJ1-1. TRBV21-1 is tagged as a pseudogene. The CDR3 loop spans 14 amino acids. The CDR3 loop is CASSKDEVDTEAFF. Written as DNA, the CDR3 is TGTGCCAGCAGCAAAGACGAGGTTGACACTGAAGCTTTCTTT.

The chain is built from TRBV18 and TRBJ1-4, with TRBD1 identical over 8 bases. After removal of 2 bases from V and 6 bases from J, the junction contained 5 bases not matched to a gene. This CDR3 is 15 amino acids long. Per germline, CDR1 KGHSH and CDR2 LQKENI. The CDR3 reads CASSPRTGLYEKLFF. CDR3 DNA sequence: TGTGCCAGCTCACCAAGGACAGGGCTCTATGAAAAACTGTTTTTT.

This clone was picked up one time. V usage is TRBV4-1 and J usage is TRBJ1-1; the match to TRBD1 covers 9 bases. With 3 bases clipped from V and 5 bases from J, the junction kept 7 bases outside the gene matches. CDR3 length: 15 residues. CDR1 and CDR2 from the germline V gene are MGHRA and YSYEKL. The CDR3 spells CASSQQGQGSTEAFF. In DNA, the CDR3 is TGCGCCAGCAGCCAGCAGGGACAGGGTAGTACTGAAGCTTTCTTT.

Concerning this clone: This specimen includes other DNA sequences encoding the same CDR3. The V call is TRBV11-2, the J call TRBJ2-7; TRBD1 matches 9 bases. V lost 5 bases and J lost 2; bases outside the gene matches: 4. This CDR3 spans 14 amino acids. CDR1 is SGHAT and CDR2 is FQNNGV in the germline V gene. In nucleotides, the CDR3 is TGTGCCAGCAGCCTCAGACAGGGGGCCTACGAGCAGTACTTC. Protein product: CASSLRQGAYEQYF.